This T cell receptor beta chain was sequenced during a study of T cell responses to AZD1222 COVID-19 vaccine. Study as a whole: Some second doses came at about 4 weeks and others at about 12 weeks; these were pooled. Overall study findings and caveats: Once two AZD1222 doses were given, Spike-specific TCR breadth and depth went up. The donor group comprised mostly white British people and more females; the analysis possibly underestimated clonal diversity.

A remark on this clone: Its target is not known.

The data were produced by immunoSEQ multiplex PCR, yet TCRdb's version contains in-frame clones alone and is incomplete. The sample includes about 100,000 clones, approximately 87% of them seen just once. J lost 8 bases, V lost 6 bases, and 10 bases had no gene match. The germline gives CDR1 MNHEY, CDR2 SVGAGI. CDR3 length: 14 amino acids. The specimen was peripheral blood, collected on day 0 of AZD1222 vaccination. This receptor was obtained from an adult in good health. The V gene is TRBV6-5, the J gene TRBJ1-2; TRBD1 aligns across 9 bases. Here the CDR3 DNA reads TGTGCCAGCAGGGGAAAGGGACAGGGTCTCGGCTACACCTTC. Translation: CASRGKGQGLGYTF.